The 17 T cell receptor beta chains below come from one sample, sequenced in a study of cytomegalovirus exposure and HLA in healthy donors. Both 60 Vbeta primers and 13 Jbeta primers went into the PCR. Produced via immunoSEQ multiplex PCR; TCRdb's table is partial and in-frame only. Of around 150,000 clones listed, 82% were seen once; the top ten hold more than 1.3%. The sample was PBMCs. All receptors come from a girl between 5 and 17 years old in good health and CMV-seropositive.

CDR3 in amino acids: CASSLYLAGGSSYEQYF. DNA of the CDR3: TGTGCCAGCAGTTTATATCTAGCGGGGGGAAGCTCTTACGAGCAGTACTTC. This chain connects TRBV28 to TRBJ2-7; 11 nucleotides match TRBD2. The junction had 9 bases not matched to a gene; V was cut back by 1 base and J by 4 bases. Germline CDR1 reads MDHEN; CDR2 reads SYDVKM. The CDR3 has 17 residues.

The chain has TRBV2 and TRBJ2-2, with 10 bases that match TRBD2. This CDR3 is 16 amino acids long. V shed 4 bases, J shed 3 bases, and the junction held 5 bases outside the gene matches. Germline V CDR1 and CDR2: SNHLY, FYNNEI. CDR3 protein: CASSGLAGRHTGELFF. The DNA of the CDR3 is TGTGCCAGCAGTGGACTAGCGGGCCGTCACACCGGGGAGCTGTTTTTT.

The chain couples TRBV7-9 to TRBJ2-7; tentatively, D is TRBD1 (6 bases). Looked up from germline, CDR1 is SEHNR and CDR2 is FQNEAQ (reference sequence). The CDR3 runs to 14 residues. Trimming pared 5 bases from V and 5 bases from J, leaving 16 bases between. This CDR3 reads CASSPRQGRHEQYF. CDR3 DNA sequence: TGTGCCAGCAGCCCCCGGCAGGGGCGCCACGAGCAGTACTTC. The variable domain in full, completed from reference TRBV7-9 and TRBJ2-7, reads DTGVSQNPRHKITKRGQNVTFRCDPISEHNRLYWYRQTLGQGPEFLTYFQNEAQLEKSRLLSDRFSAERPKGSFSTLEIQRTEQGDSAMYLCASSPRQGRHEQYFGPGTRLTVT.

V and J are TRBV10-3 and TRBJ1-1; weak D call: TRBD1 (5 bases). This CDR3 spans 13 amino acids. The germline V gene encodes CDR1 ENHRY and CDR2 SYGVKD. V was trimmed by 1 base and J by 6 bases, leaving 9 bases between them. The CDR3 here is CAISEWGRAEAFF. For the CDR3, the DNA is TGTGCCATCAGTGAGTGGGGGAGGGCTGAAGCTTTCTTT.

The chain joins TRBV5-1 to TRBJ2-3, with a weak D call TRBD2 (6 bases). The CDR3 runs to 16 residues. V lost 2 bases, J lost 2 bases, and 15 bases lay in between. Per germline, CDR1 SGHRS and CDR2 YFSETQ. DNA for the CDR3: TGCGCCAGCAGCTTATTTAGCGGAGAATCCACAGATACGCAGTATTTT. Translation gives CASSLFSGESTDTQYF.

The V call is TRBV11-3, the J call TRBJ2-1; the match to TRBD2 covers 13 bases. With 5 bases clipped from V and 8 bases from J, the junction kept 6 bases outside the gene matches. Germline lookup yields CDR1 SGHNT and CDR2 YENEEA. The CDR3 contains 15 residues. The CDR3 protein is CASSIGTSGIDEQFF. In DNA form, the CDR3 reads TGTGCCAGCAGCATCGGGACTAGCGGGATTGATGAGCAGTTCTTC.

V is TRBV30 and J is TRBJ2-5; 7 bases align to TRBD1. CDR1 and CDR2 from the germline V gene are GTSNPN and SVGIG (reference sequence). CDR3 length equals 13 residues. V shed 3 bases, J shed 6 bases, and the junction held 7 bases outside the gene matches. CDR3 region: CAWRRGTAQTQYF. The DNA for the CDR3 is TGTGCCTGGAGAAGGGGGACAGCCCAGACCCAGTACTTC.

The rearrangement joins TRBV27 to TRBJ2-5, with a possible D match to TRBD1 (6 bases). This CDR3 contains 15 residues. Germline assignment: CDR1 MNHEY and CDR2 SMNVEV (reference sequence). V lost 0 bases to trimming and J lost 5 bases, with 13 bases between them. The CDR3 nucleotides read TGTGCCAGCAGTTTATCGTGGGGGCTTGAGGAGACCCAGTACTTC. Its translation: CASSLSWGLEETQYF.

The CDR3 DNA sequence: TGTGCCAGCAGCTCGGGACAGCGGGAGACCCAGTACTTC. Protein product: CASSSGQRETQYF. V is TRBV5-4 and J is TRBJ2-5; 7 nucleotides align to TRBD1. Germline V lookup: CDR1 SGHNT, CDR2 YYREEE (reference sequence). V lost 3 bases to trimming and J lost 5 bases; unmatched junction nucleotides: 4. This CDR3 contains 13 residues.

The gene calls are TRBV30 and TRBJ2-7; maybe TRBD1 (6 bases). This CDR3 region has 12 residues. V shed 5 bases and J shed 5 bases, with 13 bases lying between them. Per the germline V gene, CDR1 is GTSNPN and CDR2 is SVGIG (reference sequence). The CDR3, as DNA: TGTGCCTGGGGACAGTCCCCCAACGAGCAGTACTTC. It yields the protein CAWGQSPNEQYF.

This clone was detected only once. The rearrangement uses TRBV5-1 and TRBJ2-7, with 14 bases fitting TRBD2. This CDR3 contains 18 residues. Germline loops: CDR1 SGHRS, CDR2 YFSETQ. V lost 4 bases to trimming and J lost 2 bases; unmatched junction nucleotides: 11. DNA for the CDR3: TGCGCCAGCAGCAGAGGGACTAGCGGGAGCTTGGGGGCCTACGAGCAGTACTTC. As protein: CASSRGTSGSLGAYEQYF.

DNA of the CDR3: TGTGCCAGCTCAGGAGTGGGACAGGTGAAATACTTGAACACTGAAGCTTTCTTT. Its translation: CASSGVGQVKYLNTEAFF. V is TRBV18 and J is TRBJ1-1; TRBD1 matches at 8 bases. The germline CDR1 and CDR2 sequences are KGHSH and LQKENI. The CDR3 covers 18 residues. The V and J ends lost 5 bases and 0 bases, in that order; junction bases with no gene match: 14.

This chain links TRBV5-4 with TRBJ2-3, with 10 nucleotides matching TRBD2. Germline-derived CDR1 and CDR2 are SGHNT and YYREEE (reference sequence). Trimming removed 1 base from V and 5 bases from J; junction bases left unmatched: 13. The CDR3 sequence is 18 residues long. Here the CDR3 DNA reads TGTGCCAGCAGCTTGCTTGTAAGGGCTAGCGGGGGAGGAGATACGCAGTATTTT. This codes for CASSLLVRASGGGDTQYF. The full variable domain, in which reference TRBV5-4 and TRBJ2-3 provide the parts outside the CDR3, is ETGVTQSPTHLIKTRGQQVTLRCSSQSGHNTVSWYQQALGQGPQFIFQYYREEENGRGNFPPRFSGLQFPNYSSELNVNALELDDSALYLCASSLLVRASGGGDTQYFGPGTRLTVL.

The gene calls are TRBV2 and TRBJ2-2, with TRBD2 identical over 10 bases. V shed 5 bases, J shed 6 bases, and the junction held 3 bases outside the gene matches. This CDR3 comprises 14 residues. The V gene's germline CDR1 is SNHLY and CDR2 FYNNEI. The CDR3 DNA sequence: TGTGCCAGCAGTCCTGGACTAGCGGCCGGGGAGCTGTTTTTT. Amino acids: CASSPGLAAGELFF.

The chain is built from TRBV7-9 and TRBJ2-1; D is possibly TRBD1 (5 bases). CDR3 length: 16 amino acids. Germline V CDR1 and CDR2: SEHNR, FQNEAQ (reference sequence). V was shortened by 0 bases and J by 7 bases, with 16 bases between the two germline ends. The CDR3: CASSLAGPSDWNEQFF. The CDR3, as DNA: TGTGCCAGCAGCTTAGCGGGGCCCAGCGATTGGAATGAGCAGTTCTTC.

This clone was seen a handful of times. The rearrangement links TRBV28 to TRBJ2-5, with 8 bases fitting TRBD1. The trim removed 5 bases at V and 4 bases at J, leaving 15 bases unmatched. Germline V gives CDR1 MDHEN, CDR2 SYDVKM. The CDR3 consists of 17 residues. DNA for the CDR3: TGTGCCAGCAGTGCGGACGGAGTTAGGGACAGGAGAGAGACCCAGTACTTC. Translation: CASSADGVRDRRETQYF.

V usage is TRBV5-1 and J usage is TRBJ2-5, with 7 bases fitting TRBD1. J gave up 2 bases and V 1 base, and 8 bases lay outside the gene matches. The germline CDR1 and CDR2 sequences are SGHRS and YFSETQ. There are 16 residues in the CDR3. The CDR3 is CASSLPQGVSQETQYF. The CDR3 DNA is TGCGCCAGCAGCTTGCCCCAGGGGGTCAGTCAAGAGACCCAGTACTTC.